A selection of T cell receptor beta chains follows, all from one sample in a study of beta chain features in type 1 diabetes. Produced via immunoSEQ multiplex PCR; TCRdb's table is partial and in-frame only. Of over 200,000 clones listed, 11% are singletons. What was sequenced was naive CD4+ T cells from blood. The receptors here all came from a man in his thirties or forties with type 1 diabetes. CDR3s include the opening cysteine and the closing phenylalanine or tryptophan.

v_call cdr3_aa
TRBV7-6 CASSLSHTDTQYF
TRBV4-3 CASSHRTGTDTQYF
TRBV7-2 CASSPQVGQETQYF
TRBV4-3 CASSHSRLAATYEQYF
TRBV19 CASSMEGRVLNTEAFF
TRBV5-1 CASRGRSTDTQYF
TRBV5-1 CASSLDGGQETQYF
TRBV18 CASSPGVPNEKLFF
TRBV5-1 CASSLPLASTDTQYF
TRBV4-2 CASSQDPPGGYGYTF
TRBV7-8 CASSPGLAGPAEDEQFF
TRBV4-2 CASSQEGDRYQPQHF
TRBV2 CASSESGRRLHF
TRBV7-8 CASSLDGGPGSTDTQYF
TRBV5-4 CASSLLTVSTDTQYF
TRBV15 CATSRGAVSIDSNQPQHF
TRBV5-1 CASSLGTDEQYF
TRBV28 CASTQGGAYEQYF
TRBV5-1 CASSLTSGKETQYF
TRBV28 CASSPGHFTDTQYF
TRBV4-1 CASSQDFYGTGTYNEQFF
TRBV9 CASSSPPPLTDEQFF
TRBV15 CATSREGTRVAKNIQYF
TRBV20-1 CSASENTEAFF
TRBV4-1 CASSQDELNYGYTF
TRBV11-2 CASSLDSTSGGGYEQYF
TRBV9 CASSVLGDTYNSPLHF
TRBV7-2 CASSLDSGAYNEQFF
TRBV28 CASRNTAVETQYF
TRBV7-9 CASSLPAGTTNEKLFF
TRBV20-1 CSASRDRETFF
TRBV7-2 CASSPGAETQYF
TRBV25-1 CASSAGGAGNNEQFF
TRBV5-1 CASSLPRGGDLADTQYF
TRBV28 CASSFRETQYF
TRBV5-4 CASTKLGHGNGYTF
TRBV29-1 CSAFDSVTEAFF
TRBV14 CASSQSETQYF
TRBV2 CASRASGGSSTDTQYF
TRBV4-1 CASSQGLAGPLGNEQYF
TRBV18 CASSLTTPMNTEAFF
TRBV4-1 CASSSPKDPLREGYTF
TRBV5-4 CASSRDRGPEAFF
TRBV19 CASSKEQGGYTEAFF
TRBV4-1 CASSQVGGPDTQYF
TRBV28 CASRGQGGGNSPLHF
TRBV2 CASTRAATNEKLFF
TRBV30 CAWATGETQYF
TRBV10-3 CATLGGEGSNQPQHF
TRBV10-3 CAIQKEIMNTEAFF
TRBV5-1 CASSLFSGNTEAFF
TRBV9 CASSVDSYGYTF
TRBV5-1 CASSSQDTQYF
TRBV5-1 CASSFARVGTGANVLTF
TRBV7-9 CASSFSSETEAFF
TRBV5-1 CASSSDRGHANTGELFF
TRBV7-3 CASSSGTSGAQQFF
TRBV14 CASSRPSGSDTQYF
TRBV10-2 CASSDNGGSYNEQFF
TRBV5-1 CASSWKTSGGDYVEQFF